The 8 T cell receptor beta chains below come from one sample, sequenced in a study of blood T cell repertoires in COVID-19. Method: immunoSEQ multiplex PCR; TCRdb's copy keeps in-frame clones and lacks some. The sample has approximately 290,000 clones, 80% to 90% seen once. Sequencing was performed on PBMCs or T cells enriched from blood (not recorded which). All receptors derive from a woman in her 30s who had recovered from COVID-19.

The rearrangement joins TRBV2 to TRBJ1-1, with D possibly TRBD1 on 5 matching bases. CDR1 and CDR2 (germline): SNHLY, FYNNEI. V lost 2 bases and J lost 0, with 10 bases in between. This CDR3 has 15 residues. The CDR3 DNA reads as TGTGCCAGCAGTGAATGGCGGGACTTGAACACTGAAGCTTTCTTT. It yields the protein CASSEWRDLNTEAFF.

The chain uses TRBV5-5 and TRBJ1-5; TRBD1 might be the D (5 bases). V lost 4 bases, J lost 2 bases, and 13 bases lay in between. Germline-derived CDR1 and CDR2 are SGHKS and YYEKEE (reference sequence). This CDR3 region has 15 residues. The CDR3 sequence is CASSPQPGGNQPQHF. In DNA, the CDR3 is TGTGCCAGCAGCCCTCAGCCGGGGGGCAATCAGCCCCAGCATTTT.

The chain combines TRBV7-9 with TRBJ2-3; D might be TRBD2 (7 bases). The CDR3 length is 15 residues. The V end lost 4 bases, the J end lost 2 bases, and 13 bases lay between the germline ends. Germline V gene sequence: CDR1 SEHNR, CDR2 FQNEAQ (reference sequence). The CDR3 region has the DNA TGTGCCAGCAGCTCCTCGCGGGGGCCCACAGATACGCAGTATTTT. It is translated as CASSSSRGPTDTQYF. Combining the CDR3 with reference TRBV7-9 and TRBJ2-3 gives the whole variable domain DTGVSQNPRHKITKRGQNVTFRCDPISEHNRLYWYRQTLGQGPEFLTYFQNEAQLEKSRLLSDRFSAERPKGSFSTLEIQRTEQGDSAMYLCASSSSRGPTDTQYFGPGTRLTVL.

V is TRBV19 and J is TRBJ1-3; D unclear. From germline, CDR1 is LNHDA and CDR2 SQIVND (reference sequence). The CDR3 sequence is 14 residues long. Between the trimmed V and J ends, which lost 7 bases and 0 bases, there was a span of 10 bases. CDR3 residues: CASKTYYSGNTIYF. The CDR3 DNA is TGTGCCAGTAAAACTTACTACTCTGGAAACACCATATATTTT.

The chain uses TRBV19 and TRBJ2-1; tentatively, D is TRBD1 (6 bases). The germline CDR1 and CDR2 sequences are LNHDA and SQIVND (reference sequence). The germline V and J ends were trimmed by 5 bases and 8 bases, with 13 bases remaining between them. The CDR3 totals 13 residues. Written as DNA, the CDR3 is TGTGCCAGTAGTTCCACAGGGAAGGATGAGCAGTTCTTC. As protein: CASSSTGKDEQFF.

The chain has TRBV6-5 and TRBJ2-2; D might be TRBD1 (6 bases). The CDR3 has 14 residues. With 8 bases removed from V and 6 bases from J, the gap between germline ends came to 16 bases. Germline-derived CDR1 and CDR2 are MNHEY and SVGAGI. CDR3 nucleotides: TGTGCCAGCTCCGGGACACCATACGCCGGGGAGCTGTTTTTT. Its translation is CASSGTPYAGELFF.

The DNA of the CDR3 is TGTGCCACCCGGTGGAGGGATGGCTACACCTTC. This codes for CATRWRDGYTF. V gene TRBV28 combines with J gene TRBJ1-2; D call uncertain. Trimming shortened V by 10 bases and J by 6 bases, and 12 bases separated the two germline ends. The CDR3 contains 11 residues. Germline lookup yields CDR1 MDHEN and CDR2 SYDVKM.

This rearrangement joins TRBV11-1 to TRBJ1-1; 9 nucleotides line up with TRBD1. Germline-derived CDR1 and CDR2 are SGHAT and FQDESV (reference sequence). The CDR3 is 15 amino acids. The V and J ends lost 5 bases and 1 base, in that order; junction bases with no gene match: 5. CDR3 bases: TGTGCCAGCAGCGTCTGGGACAGGGCGAACACTGAAGCTTTCTTT. Amino acids: CASSVWDRANTEAFF.